Shown below are 21 T cell receptor beta chains from a single sample sequenced in a study of shared clonotypes between healthy human individuals. Naive CD8 populations comprised CD45RO-negative cells positively selected for CCR7, excluding terminally differentiated effector memory CD45RA+ cells. The method was immunoSEQ multiplex PCR; TCRdb's version includes in-frame clones alone and lacks a portion of them. The table records some 1,900,000 clones, about 95% of them present only once. The sample comprised naive CD8+ T cells sorted from blood. The receptors stem from a man aged 18 to 30 in good health.

The V and J genes are TRBV2 and TRBJ1-1; D possibly corresponds to TRBD1 (5 bases). The CDR3 runs to 16 residues. Trimming stripped 8 bases from V and 1 base from J, with 20 bases between. Germline values: CDR1 SNHLY, CDR2 FYNNEI. The DNA for the CDR3 is TGTGCCAGCCAGAAGACAGAAATCCTCGGGAACACTGAAGCTTTCTTT. Amino acid sequence: CASQKTEILGNTEAFF.

This chain joins TRBV19 and TRBJ1-2; D is possibly TRBD1 (5 bases). The germline CDR1 and CDR2 sequences are LNHDA and SQIVND (reference sequence). V lost 6 bases and J lost 0, with 8 bases in between. This CDR3 is 13 amino acids long. The CDR3 spells CASRDTSNYGYTF. The CDR3, as DNA: TGTGCCAGTAGGGACACATCTAACTATGGCTACACCTTC.

V and J are TRBV28 and TRBJ2-3, with 10 bases fitting TRBD2. Trimming took 3 bases from V and 2 from J; bases not matched to a gene: 2. The CDR3 is 15 amino acids. The germline gives CDR1 MDHEN, CDR2 SYDVKM. The DNA for the CDR3 is TGTGCCAGCAGTTTTAGCGGGGGGTTCACAGATACGCAGTATTTT. This encodes CASSFSGGFTDTQYF. Supplemented by reference TRBV28 and TRBJ2-3, the full variable domain reads DVKVTQSSRYLVKRTGEKVFLECVQDMDHENMFWYRQDPGLGLRLIYFSYDVKMKEKGDIPEGYSVSREKKERFSLILESASTNQTSMYLCASSFSGGFTDTQYFGPGTRLTVL.

V gene TRBV6-1 combines with J gene TRBJ2-7, with unresolved D. Between the trimmed V and J ends, which lost 6 bases and 6 bases, there was a span of 15 bases. This CDR3 has 13 residues. The germline gives CDR1 MNHNS, CDR2 SASEGT. The CDR3 loop reads CASSRMGASEQYF. The DNA for the CDR3 is TGTGCCAGCAGCCGCATGGGTGCGTCCGAGCAGTACTTC.

This clone was seen once. Other nucleotide sequences from this sample produce the same CDR3. The chain has TRBV6-5 and TRBJ2-5; D remains ambiguous. The CDR3 covers 15 residues. Trimming removed 0 bases from V and 3 bases from J, with 11 bases in between. Looked up from germline, CDR1 is MNHEY and CDR2 is SVGAGI. The CDR3 loop is CASSYSLGREETQYF. The CDR3 DNA follows: TGTGCCAGCAGTTACTCGCTTGGACGGGAAGAGACCCAGTACTTC.

The CDR3 reads CASSPSASGMVYEQFF. CDR3 DNA: TGTGCCAGCAGCCCATCGGCTAGCGGGATGGTCTATGAGCAGTTCTTC. The chain employs TRBV7-2 and TRBJ2-1; 9 positions agree with TRBD2. The CDR3 has 16 residues. Looked up from germline, CDR1 is SGHTA and CDR2 is FQGNSA. The V gene end was trimmed by 5 bases and the J gene end by 8 bases; junction bases not matched to a gene: 13.

The chain carries TRBV15 and TRBJ2-7; D perhaps matches TRBD1 (5 bases). The ends were cut back, 2 bases at V and 2 bases at J, with 13 bases in the middle. The CDR3 consists of 15 residues. CDR1 and CDR2 (germline): LNHNV, YYDKDF (reference sequence). CDR3 nucleotide sequence: TGTGCCACCAGCAGACCCCGGGCAGGGACCTACGAGCAGTACTTC. Translation gives CATSRPRAGTYEQYF.

This clone was picked up one time. The chain carries TRBV29-1 and TRBJ1-1; D not resolved. The CDR3 sequence is 11 residues long. V lost 6 bases to trimming and J lost 3 bases, with 8 bases between them. Germline V gives CDR1 SQVTM, CDR2 ANQGSEA. This CDR3 reads CSVPGYTEAFF. The CDR3 DNA reads as TGCAGCGTGCCAGGCTACACTGAAGCTTTCTTT. The full variable domain, completed using reference TRBV29-1 and TRBJ1-1, is SAVISQKPSRDICQRGTSLTIQCQVDSQVTMMFWYRQQPGQSLTLIATANQGSEATYESGFVIDKFPISRPNLTFSTLTVSNMSPEDSSIYLCSVPGYTEAFFGQGTRLTVV.

V and J are TRBV27 and TRBJ1-1; 7 bases align to TRBD1. V lost 6 bases to trimming and J lost 3 bases; unmatched junction nucleotides: 4. This CDR3 has 13 amino acids. Germline assignment: CDR1 MNHEY and CDR2 SMNVEV (reference sequence). The CDR3 protein is CASRGDRDTEAFF. In DNA form, the CDR3 reads TGTGCCAGCAGAGGGGACAGAGACACTGAAGCTTTCTTT.

The chain combines TRBV5-6 with TRBJ1-2; D remains ambiguous. There are 15 residues in the CDR3. CDR1 and CDR2 from the germline V gene are SGHDT and YYEEEE. The V gene lost 2 bases and the J gene lost 2 bases, with 13 bases spanning the gap. The CDR3 protein is CASSLGKVRNYGYTF. The DNA for the CDR3 is TGTGCCAGCAGCTTAGGTAAGGTCAGGAACTATGGCTACACCTTC.

This chain's CDR3 is CASSQYQTGGFQPQHF. The DNA of the CDR3 is TGTGCCAGCAGTCAATACCAGACAGGGGGCTTTCAGCCCCAGCATTTT. The V and J genes are TRBV2 and TRBJ1-5, with 10 nucleotides matching TRBD1. Germline CDR1 is SNHLY and CDR2 is FYNNEI. V lost 5 bases, J lost 6 bases, and 10 bases stayed unmatched. The length of the CDR3 is 16 residues.

V usage is TRBV5-1 and J usage is TRBJ1-1, with D hard to call. The V end lost 2 bases, the J end lost 6 bases, and 11 bases lay between the germline ends. Germline values: CDR1 SGHRS, CDR2 YFSETQ. The CDR3 consists of 13 residues. The CDR3 DNA is TGCGCCAGCAGCTTTGGTAGCACCCCTGAAGCTTTCTTT. It translates to CASSFGSTPEAFF. The full variable domain, with the rest looked up from reference TRBV5-1 and TRBJ1-1, is KAGVTQTPRYLIKTRGQQVTLSCSPISGHRSVSWYQQTPGQGLQFLFEYFSETQRNKGNFPGRFSGRQFSNSRSEMNVSTLELGDSALYLCASSFGSTPEAFFGQGTRLTVV.

In its sample, this clone was seen once. This chain uses TRBV13 with TRBJ2-3; D is tentatively TRBD1 or TRBD2 (5 bases each). Germline V gene sequence: CDR1 PRHDT, CDR2 FYEKMQ (reference sequence). With 4 bases removed from V and 6 bases from J, the gap between germline ends came to 20 bases. The CDR3 is 16 amino acids. The CDR3: CASSSRGLGAADTQYF. The CDR3 DNA sequence: TGTGCCAGCAGCTCCCGAGGGCTCGGGGCGGCGGATACGCAGTATTTT.

The CDR3 here is CASRDTPGLAGFGYNEQFF. Written as DNA, the CDR3 is TGCGCCAGCAGAGATACCCCGGGACTAGCGGGATTTGGCTACAATGAGCAGTTCTTC. V is TRBV5-1 and J is TRBJ2-1, with TRBD2 identical over 13 bases. The CDR3 runs to 19 residues. Germline CDR1 SGHRS, CDR2 YFSETQ. With 5 bases clipped from V and 3 bases from J, the junction kept 14 bases outside the gene matches.

The V call is TRBV4-2, the J call TRBJ2-7, with D tentatively TRBD1 (6 bases). The CDR3 spans 17 residues. Germline V gene data show CDR1 as LGHNA and CDR2 as YNFKEQ. Trimming stripped 4 bases from V and 5 bases from J, with 24 bases between. The CDR3 bases are TGTGCCAGCAGCCCCAATCCCTGGGACACTATTGACCACGAGCAGTACTTC. It is translated as CASSPNPWDTIDHEQYF.

A word on this clone: Other nucleotide sequences in the sample specify the same CDR3. The chain couples TRBV27 to TRBJ2-3; 11 bases align to TRBD2. CDR1 is MNHEY, CDR2 SMNVEV, per germline (reference sequence). The junction had 5 bases not matched to a gene; V was cut back by 5 bases and J by 4 bases. The CDR3 extends over 15 amino acids. The CDR3 sequence: CASSVLAGGPDTQYF. The CDR3 region has the DNA TGTGCCAGCAGTGTCCTAGCGGGAGGCCCAGATACGCAGTATTTT.

Only one count was recorded for this clone. The CDR3: CASWERGADTQYF. The CDR3 DNA sequence: TGCGCCAGCTGGGAGCGGGGGGCAGATACGCAGTATTTT. The chain is built from TRBV5-1 and TRBJ2-3; 9 bases fit TRBD2. Losses at the gene ends were 7 bases for V and 4 bases for J; bases not matched to a gene: 4. Germline-derived CDR1 and CDR2 are SGHRS and YFSETQ. The CDR3 extends over 13 amino acids. Filled out from reference TRBV5-1 and TRBJ2-3, the complete variable domain reads KAGVTQTPRYLIKTRGQQVTLSCSPISGHRSVSWYQQTPGQGLQFLFEYFSETQRNKGNFPGRFSGRQFSNSRSEMNVSTLELGDSALYLCASWERGADTQYFGPGTRLTVL.

The chain combines TRBV29-1 with TRBJ2-7, with D perhaps TRBD2 (5 bases). The CDR3 consists of 12 residues. V was pared by 6 bases and J by 6 bases, with 15 bases between. Germline values: CDR1 SQVTM, CDR2 ANQGSEA. Written as DNA, the CDR3 is TGCAGCGTCACCGGGGAGAACGTCGAGCAGTACTTC. Translating it yields CSVTGENVEQYF.

The chain is built from TRBV5-6 and TRBJ1-1; no firm D call. The CDR3 length is 16 residues. Germline V CDR1 and CDR2: SGHDT, YYEEEE. V was clipped by 4 bases and J by 6 bases, with 22 bases between them. CDR3 bases: TGTGCCAGCAGCGCACCTGACAAGGGAGAGATCGCTGAAGCTTTCTTT. Translated, it gives CASSAPDKGEIAEAFF.

This rearrangement joins TRBV4-1 to TRBJ1-4; D gene uncertain. Between the trimmed V and J ends, which lost 4 bases and 5 bases, there was a span of 14 bases. The CDR3 is made up of 15 amino acids. Germline CDR1 MGHRA, CDR2 YSYEKL. In DNA form, the CDR3 reads TGCGCCAGCAGCCCCGACCCTTCCGGGAATGAAAAACTGTTTTTT. Translating it yields CASSPDPSGNEKLFF.

V usage is TRBV6-5 and J usage is TRBJ2-2; possible D gene TRBD1, 5 bases. This CDR3 is built from 15 residues. The germline V and J ends were trimmed by 5 bases and 5 bases, with 15 bases remaining between them. Germline loops: CDR1 MNHEY, CDR2 SVGAGI. CDR3 loop: CASSPRPGPTGELFF. The CDR3 DNA sequence: TGTGCCAGCAGTCCCCGGCCAGGGCCTACCGGGGAGCTGTTTTTT.